A selection of T cell receptor beta chains follows, all from one sample in a study of T cell repertoires in cytomegalovirus infection. TCRdb ran MiXCR on the reads and lists one entry per CDR3 protein. The profile shows under 200,000 distinct CDR3 sequences, about 20% of them singletons. These receptors are not linked to any known antigen. The material was CD8+ T cells from cultured PBMCs, obtained from culture after CMV antigen stimulation. The receptors originated from a human donor in good health (CMV status not recorded). Some clones in this sample may be carry-over from other donors' samples. Both conserved end residues are part of each CDR3. D genes are given only for firm matches. Expanded clones get a size class; other rows say once, few or many, or leave the size out.

CDR3 DNA: -
CDR3 protein: CATKLRARAGQPQHF
D gene: -
J gene: TRBJ1-5
clone size: few
V gene: TRBV27

CDR3 DNA: TGTGCCAGCACCCTTAGAGCTAGATATGGCTACACCTTC
CDR3 protein: CASTLRARYGYTF
D gene: -
J gene: TRBJ1-2
clone size: -
V gene: TRBV7-2

CDR3 DNA: TGTGCCAGCAGCTCGGGACAGGGGACAATTTATAGCAATCAGCCCCAGCATTTT
CDR3 protein: CASSSGQGTIYSNQPQHF
D gene: TRBD1
J gene: TRBJ1-5
clone size: few
V gene: TRBV7-2

CDR3 DNA: TGTGCCAGCAGTTTGGGTGCTGGAGCCTACGAGCAGTACTTC
CDR3 protein: CASSLGAGAYEQYF
D gene: -
J gene: TRBJ2-7
clone size: -
V gene: TRBV27

CDR3 DNA: TGTGCCAGCAGCAAAGGGGGCCCGAACACTGAAGCTTTCTTT
CDR3 protein: CASSKGGPNTEAFF
D gene: TRBD1
J gene: TRBJ1-1
clone size: -
V gene: TRBV27

CDR3 DNA: TGTGCCAGCAGCCCCATCGGGGACAGAAACTACGAGCAGTACTTC
CDR3 protein: CASSPIGDRNYEQYF
D gene: TRBD1
J gene: TRBJ2-7
clone size: -
V gene: TRBV7-6

CDR3 DNA: TGTGCCAGCAGCTTAGATTGGGGGAGCAATCAGCCCCAGCATTTT
CDR3 protein: CASSLDWGSNQPQHF
D gene: -
J gene: TRBJ1-5
clone size: many
V gene: TRBV7-6

CDR3 DNA: TGTGCCAGCAGTCCCCCTCCGGGGGGCAATCAGCCCCAGCATTTT
CDR3 protein: CASSPPPGGNQPQHF
D gene: -
J gene: TRBJ1-5
clone size: -
V gene: TRBV6-8

CDR3 DNA: TGTGCCAGCAGCTCTCTAGCGGGGGAGTACAATGAGCAGTTCTTC
CDR3 protein: CASSSLAGEYNEQFF
D gene: TRBD2
J gene: TRBJ2-1
clone size: -
V gene: TRBV7-8

CDR3 DNA: TGTGCCAGCAGTTCAACTCGACAGGGAGGCTTTACAGATACGCAGTATTTT
CDR3 protein: CASSSTRQGGFTDTQYF
D gene: -
J gene: TRBJ2-3
clone size: -
V gene: TRBV12-3/TRBV12-4